The following is a T cell receptor (beta chain) sequence with its context. In the study's own analysis: Reference gene primer amplification gave estimated nucleated cell counts. Generated by immunoSEQ multiplex PCR, the TCRdb table keeps only in-frame clones and is missing some. Clone size and the V and J calls come from that table; the DNA yielded D and trimming. The sample carries over 250,000 clones, approximately 90% recorded once. The source of the sample is a study of blood T cell repertoires in COVID-19. Study-wide background: The samples span acute and convalescent COVID-19 from the United States, Italy and Spain. PBMCs, B-cell-depleted T cells, or T cells were the source of the cDNA or gDNA that made up the material.

Seattle participants joined during active infection and were tracked over time. CDR1 SNHLY and CDR2 FYNNEI come from the germline V gene. CDR3 length: 13 amino acids. The V end was cut by 4 bases, the J end by 2 bases, with 8 bases between. Sequencing was performed on peripheral blood. The chain carries TRBV2 and TRBJ2-5; D is uncertain. The TCR comes from a woman in her forties or fifties with COVID-19, enrolled during active disease. The CDR3 region is CASSGSLQETQYF. The CDR3, as DNA: TGTGCCAGCAGTGGGTCCCTACAAGAGACCCAGTACTTC.